A selection of T cell receptor beta chains follows, all from one sample in a study of blood T cells in healthy people across ages. TCRdb re-called the 5' RACE reads with MiXCR, one entry per CDR3 protein. In the table there are 650,000 to 800,000 distinct CDR3 sequences, 52% of which are singletons. Sequencing was carried out using blood. Receptors were obtained from a woman over 75 in good health. The conserved cysteine and the conserved F or W are not part of the CDR3 here. The order of the fields is J gene, clone size, CDR3 length, V gene, CDR3 protein. Clone size appears in some rows only: once, few, many, or a class for an expanded clone.

TRBJ1-5,-,13,TRBV2,ASSANRGRGQPQH
TRBJ2-5,many,10,TRBV20-1,SAPPQQETQY
TRBJ2-7,-,12,TRBV29-1,SVKTSGASYEQY
TRBJ1-2,-,8,TRBV3-2,ASSPRCYT
TRBJ2-4,once,13,TRBV7-3,ASSLTGPGTNIQY
TRBJ2-2,few,10,TRBV12-3/TRBV12-4,ASSYGFPELF
TRBJ1-5,-,13,TRBV2,ASTGGTGINQPQH
TRBJ2-3,many,14,TRBV12-3/TRBV12-4,ASSPRGSGLTDTQY
TRBJ2-1,few,13,TRBV28,ASIPGQGIYNEQF
TRBJ1-2,-,12,TRBV20-1,SARPGQVFYGYT
TRBJ2-7,once,13,TRBV19,ASSDSGTPSYEQY
TRBJ1-1,-,13,TRBV28,ASTSSAGGNTEAF
TRBJ2-3,-,11,TRBV7-9,ASSLGDLYTQY
TRBJ1-5,-,12,TRBV6-5,ASSYSGAQQPQH
TRBJ2-7,many,13,TRBV7-2,ASSLVGGPSYEQY
TRBJ2-3,-,14,TRBV10-3,AISERLQGDTDTQY
TRBJ2-3,-,13,TRBV12-3/TRBV12-4,ASSLAGVHTDTQY
TRBJ2-2,-,12,TRBV6-2/TRBV6-3,ATRRRAYTGELF
TRBJ1-1,few,10,TRBV29-1,SVEGQGRAAF
TRBJ2-3,-,15,TRBV29-1,SVEGPGGVASTDTQY
TRBJ2-1,once,10,TRBV30,AWTGTSYEQF
TRBJ1-4,-,11,TRBV7-9,ASSPLLGEKLF
TRBJ1-2,many,10,TRBV29-1,SVVSANYGYT
TRBJ2-3,few,13,TRBV20-1,SAGVAGASTDTQY
TRBJ1-2,many,9,TRBV7-2,ASSLVYGYT
TRBJ2-1,many,14,TRBV5-1,ASSVGGGGPWNEQF
TRBJ2-5,many,14,TRBV5-1,ASSFLTSGLEETQY
TRBJ1-5,-,13,TRBV5-1,ASSLRGGSNQPQH
TRBJ2-3,-,10,TRBV9,ASSGEGDTQY
TRBJ1-5,-,11,TRBV20-1,SVLGQGNQPQH
TRBJ2-2,-,14,TRBV27,ASSGGTGQSTGELF
TRBJ1-1,-,14,TRBV20-1,SASRLDGTANTEAF
TRBJ2-7,once,11,TRBV10-3,AVSGTASYEQY
TRBJ2-1,-,13,TRBV9,ASSVAPSMSWEQF
TRBJ2-7,-,12,TRBV12-3/TRBV12-4,ASRRGQEQYEQY
TRBJ2-4,-,9,TRBV7-9,ASSEGGGQY
TRBJ2-3,-,13,TRBV20-1,SASPVAGTTGTQY
TRBJ2-3,few,16,TRBV5-1,ASSSSGTSIDHTDTQY
TRBJ1-6,once,10,TRBV7-3,ASSLQQSPLH
TRBJ2-3,-,8,TRBV7-2,ASSGREQY
TRBJ2-1,-,12,TRBV5-1,ASLRETGNNEQF
TRBJ2-4,-,13,TRBV27,ASRYAQLAKNIQY
TRBJ2-7,-,11,TRBV6-6,ASNPGSEGEQY
TRBJ2-3,-,10,TRBV12-3/TRBV12-4,ASSFSGFTEY
TRBJ2-3,few,12,TRBV20-1,SAAGTTSTDTQY
TRBJ1-1,few,11,TRBV3-1,ASSQGVAIEAF
TRBJ2-2,-,12,TRBV20-1,SALDRANTGELF